The source of this TCR beta chain is a study of memory CD4+ T cells and cytomegalovirus serostatus (dated by TCRdb to between 2017 and 2020). At the level of the whole study: The cohort comprised some 35 healthy Belgian adults, 9 CMV seropositive and some 24 CMV seronegative. To replicate a published TCR-based CMV serostatus classifier, the researchers sequenced the CD4+ memory TCRbeta repertoires of a Belgian cohort whose cytomegalovirus serostatus was known.

The Quick-DNA Microprep Kit was used to extract genomic DNA from the sorted cells. TCRbeta DNA was amplified with the immunoSEQ hsTCRbeta kit following the manufacturer's protocol. TCRbeta libraries were sequenced on an Illumina MiSeq instrument. The authors' analysis ran thus. Once out-of-frame sequences had been removed, about 2,000,000 distinct TCRbeta sequences were left, which works out to an average of about 66,813 per individual. Each individual was scored by the count of about 150 previously reported CMV-associated TCRbeta sequences and the total productive distinct TCRbeta count. A beta-binomial model was reimplemented in Python, and scikit-learn random forests with default parameters were trained on data from the US cohort. Classifier performance on the Belgian cohort was reported as the median AUC with percentile confidence intervals calculated over 10,000 bootstrap iterations. TCRdb obtained this table from immuneACCESS and retained in-frame rearrangements with V and J assigned. These tables miss some clones; where compared with another copy, unresolved V genes account for less than half of the shortfall, and the remainder is unexplained. The DNA was the basis for D and trimming; V, J and clone size are from that table. For this sample the table gives some 40,000 clones, of which roughly 78% were detected only once. The ten top clones hold approximately 5% of the sample.

The germline ends are 8 bases apart after V is trimmed by 6 bases and J by 0 bases. Counted from cysteine to phenylalanine, this CDR3 has 14 amino acids. Only the CDR3 part of the read is kept: 42 bases, read in frame from the first base. From a lookup of the germline V gene (reference sequence), CDR1 and CDR2 are LNHDA and SQIVND. Single viable CD3+CD4+CD8-CD45RO+ cells were sorted as memory CD4+ T cells on a FACSAria II. CMV serostatus was determined using a Roche Elecsys assay that detects serum IgG against CMV pp150, pp28, p38 and p52. After the samples were thawed, total CD4+ T cells were enriched through positive selection using CD4 magnetic microbeads. The samples came from a different study that was designed specifically to examine the CD4+ T cell memory repertoire. Peripheral blood mononuclear cells were isolated and cryopreserved according to standard operating procedures, and serum was kept at -80 degrees C. The staining relied on CD3-PerCP (BW264/56), CD4-APC (RPA-T4), CD45RO-PE (UCHT1) and CD8-Pacific Orange (3B5) antibodies, and Sytox blue was used to exclude non-viable cells.

This clone was seen more than once but under ten times. Its antigen specificity is not known. Base qualities are missing; no much larger clone stands one base away. Overall results and qualifications from the work: Results were interpreted as suggesting that the CMV-associated TCR signature is largely present in the CD4+ memory repertoire. A median bootstrapped AUC of roughly 0.95 with a 95% CI of 0.76-1.00 was achieved on the Belgian cohort by the original-framework classifier. Only CD4+CD45RO+ memory cells were sequenced, in contrast to the original study, in which naive and memory CD4+ and CD8+ populations were covered. For CMV serostatus prediction, a median bootstrapped AUC of 0.95 was reached with the original framework, and a median bootstrapped AUC of about 0.89 was reached with a US-trained random forest. Among the 150 or so previously reported CMV-associated TCRbeta sequences, 67 showed up in the CD4+ memory repertoires, with each one found in between one and five individuals.

The receptor was isolated from an adult in good health and CMV-seropositive. The sequenced material came from memory CD4+ T cells from blood. In this chain, TRBV19 is recombined with TRBJ1-4; the D gene remains uncertain. The DNA sequence is given as TGTGCCAGTAGACCCAGACCAACTAATGAAAAACTGTTTTTT. This translates into CASRPRPTNEKLFF.